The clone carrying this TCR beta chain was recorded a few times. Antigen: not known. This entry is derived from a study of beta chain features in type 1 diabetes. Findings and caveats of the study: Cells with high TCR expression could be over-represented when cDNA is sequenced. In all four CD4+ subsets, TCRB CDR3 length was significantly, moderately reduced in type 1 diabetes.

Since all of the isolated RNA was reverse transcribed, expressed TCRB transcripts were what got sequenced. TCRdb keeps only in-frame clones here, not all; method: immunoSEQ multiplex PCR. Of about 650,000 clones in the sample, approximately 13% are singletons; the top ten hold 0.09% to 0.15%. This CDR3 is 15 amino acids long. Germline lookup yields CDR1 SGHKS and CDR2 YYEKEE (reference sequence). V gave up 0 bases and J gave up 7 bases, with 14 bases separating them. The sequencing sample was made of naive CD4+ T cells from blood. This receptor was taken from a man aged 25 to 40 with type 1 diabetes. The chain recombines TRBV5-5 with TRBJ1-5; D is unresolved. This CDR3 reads CASSLGAGFRQPQHF. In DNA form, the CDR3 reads TGTGCCAGCAGCTTGGGGGCGGGCTTTAGGCAGCCCCAGCATTTT.